What follows are 24 T cell receptor beta chains derived from one specimen sequenced in a study of blood T cell repertoires in COVID-19. Libraries were prepared by immunoSEQ multiplex PCR; TCRdb keeps only in-frame clonotypes and omits some of them. The table shows approximately 280,000 clones, with about 89% occurring only once. The material sequenced was peripheral blood. The receptors come from a man aged 35-49 years with acute or convalescent COVID-19.

The CDR3 spells CASSYSSRSSTGELFF. The CDR3 DNA follows: TGTGCCAGCAGTTACTCCTCGAGGTCGTCCACCGGGGAGCTGTTTTTT. V is TRBV6-6 and J is TRBJ2-2; D is unresolved. The CDR3 has 16 amino acids. Germline assignment: CDR1 MNHNY and CDR2 SVGAGI (reference sequence). V dropped 0 bases and J dropped 4 bases, with 12 bases sitting between them.

The chain recombines TRBV7-9 with TRBJ2-6, with a possible D match to TRBD1 (6 bases). The CDR3 extends over 17 amino acids. Germline V CDR1 and CDR2: SEHNR, FQNEAQ (reference sequence). The germline V and J ends were trimmed by 5 bases and 9 bases, with 23 bases remaining between them. The CDR3 DNA reads TGTGCCAGCAGCGGAATGACACCGGGACAAAATTTCAACGTCCTGACTTTC. Translated: CASSGMTPGQNFNVLTF. Complete variable domain (other parts from reference TRBV7-9 and TRBJ2-6): DTGVSQNPRHKITKRGQNVTFRCDPISEHNRLYWYRQTLGQGPEFLTYFQNEAQLEKSRLLSDRFSAERPKGSFSTLEIQRTEQGDSAMYLCASSGMTPGQNFNVLTFGAGSRLTVL.

The table lists this clone with many counts. CDR3 protein: CASRTGARYEQYF. The CDR3 nucleotides read TGCGCCAGCAGGACAGGGGCTCGCTACGAGCAGTACTTC. The chain has TRBV10-1 and TRBJ2-7; 8 bases match TRBD1. J gave up 3 bases and V 6 bases, and 4 bases lay outside the gene matches. CDR3 length: 13 amino acids. Germline CDR1 and CDR2: WNHNN and SYGVQD (reference sequence).

The V gene is TRBV5-5, the J gene TRBJ1-1; D gene ambiguous. V lost 2 bases and J lost 3, with 8 bases in between. From germline, CDR1 is SGHKS and CDR2 YYEKEE (reference sequence). The CDR3 has 13 residues. The CDR3 spells CASSFSTDTEAFF. The CDR3 DNA reads as TGTGCCAGCAGCTTTTCAACGGACACTGAAGCTTTCTTT.

The chain couples TRBV9 to TRBJ1-3; the D gene is possibly TRBD1 (6 bases). V dropped 2 bases and J dropped 0 bases, with 15 bases sitting between them. CDR3 size: 17 residues. Germline V lookup: CDR1 SGDLS, CDR2 YYNGEE. CDR3 residues: CASSVGAGAGSGNTIYF. Here the CDR3 DNA reads TGTGCCAGCAGCGTGGGGGCAGGGGCCGGCTCTGGAAACACCATATATTTT.

The rearrangement uses TRBV9 and TRBJ2-7; TRBD1 agrees at 8 bases. With V trimmed by 4 bases and J by 3 bases, 6 bases remained unmatched. The CDR3 contains 14 residues. Per the germline V gene, CDR1 is SGDLS and CDR2 is YYNGEE. In DNA form, the CDR3 reads TGTGCCAGCAGCTCCTTACAGGGGGTCTACGAGCAGTACTTC. Translating gives CASSSLQGVYEQYF.

This clone was detected once. The CDR3 coding sequence is TGTGCCAGCAGCTCCCGCATAGCGGGGGTGAACACCGGGGAGCTGTTTTTT. Protein: CASSSRIAGVNTGELFF. The chain combines TRBV12-1 with TRBJ2-2; the D call in the table, TRBD2, was not verified against the DNA. TRBV12-1 is annotated as a pseudogene. This CDR3 spans 17 amino acids.

The genes are TRBV9 and TRBJ1-5; the match to TRBD1 covers 7 bases. V shed 0 bases, J shed 9 bases, and the junction held 6 bases outside the gene matches. Germline V CDR1 and CDR2: SGDLS, YYNGEE. The CDR3 length is 14 residues. The DNA for the CDR3 is TGTGCCAGCAGCGTAGGGACAGGACCGGGGCCCCAGCATTTT. This sequence encodes CASSVGTGPGPQHF.

The rearrangement joins TRBV19 to TRBJ1-3; unclear D gene. The CDR3 has 16 amino acids. CDR1 is LNHDA and CDR2 is SQIVND in the germline V gene (reference sequence). V lost 1 base to trimming and J lost 0 bases, with 10 bases between them. The CDR3 loop reads CASSIAAADSGNTIYF. The CDR3 nucleotides read TGTGCCAGTAGTATAGCGGCGGCTGACTCTGGAAACACCATATATTTT.

The genes are TRBV6-4 and TRBJ2-7; D perhaps matches TRBD1 (6 bases). The CDR3 is 17 amino acids. The V and J ends lost 2 bases and 3 bases respectively, with 20 bases between them. Germline V gene data show CDR1 as MRHNA and CDR2 as SNTAGT. The CDR3 DNA reads TGTGCCAGCAGTGACCCCCGGACAGACCAGCTTTTCTACGAGCAGTACTTC. Amino acid sequence: CASSDPRTDQLFYEQYF.

This clone has only one observation. The genes are TRBV9 and TRBJ1-3, with D perhaps matching TRBD1 (5 bases). CDR1 is SGDLS and CDR2 is YYNGEE in the germline V gene. V was shortened by 2 bases and J by 5 bases, with 11 bases between the two germline ends. This CDR3 has 14 amino acids. The CDR3 sequence is CASSVHGGRNTIYF. CDR3 in DNA: TGTGCCAGCAGCGTCCATGGGGGGAGAAACACCATATATTTT.

The rearrangement uses TRBV7-3 and TRBJ1-1; the D is unclear. Between the trimmed V and J ends, which lost 2 bases and 8 bases, there was a span of 15 bases. From germline, CDR1 is SGHTA and CDR2 FQGTGA. The CDR3 is 14 residues long. The CDR3 sequence: CASSLSAKNSEAFF. The CDR3 bases are TGTGCCAGCAGCTTATCCGCCAAGAACAGCGAAGCTTTCTTT.

The V call is TRBV5-1, the J call TRBJ1-4; 7 nucleotides align to TRBD1. CDR3 length equals 14 residues. CDR1 and CDR2 (germline): SGHRS, YFSETQ. The J segment lost 4 bases and the V segment lost 4 bases, leaving 4 bases of the junction unmatched. The CDR3 protein is CASSPGTVNEKLFF. For the CDR3, the DNA is TGCGCCAGCAGCCCAGGGACAGTTAATGAAAAACTGTTTTTT.

V gene TRBV6-1 combines with J gene TRBJ1-5; weak D call: TRBD1 (6 bases). V gave up 2 bases and J gave up 7 bases, with 15 bases separating them. The CDR3 loop spans 15 amino acids. The germline V gene encodes CDR1 MNHNS and CDR2 SASEGT. The CDR3 coding sequence is TGTGCCAGCAGTGAAAGGGAACAGGGCTACCAGCCCCAGCATTTT. Residues: CASSEREQGYQPQHF.

This clone came up once. The chain carries TRBV3-1 (or the pseudogene TRBV3-2) and TRBJ1-1; 9 nucleotides align to TRBD1. With 6 bases clipped from V and 3 bases from J, the junction kept 8 bases outside the gene matches. From germline, CDR1 is LGHDT and CDR2 YNNKEL (reference sequence). This CDR3 has 15 amino acids. The CDR3 coding sequence is TGTGCCAGCAGTCGATACAGGGGGCGCGACACTGAAGCTTTCTTT. Translated, it gives CASSRYRGRDTEAFF.

This chain uses TRBV30 with TRBJ1-4; D remains unclear. The germline V and J ends were trimmed by 1 base and 5 bases, with 23 bases remaining between them. CDR3 length: 18 residues. CDR1 is GTSNPN, CDR2 SVGIG, per germline (reference sequence). CDR3 in amino acids: CAWSARARWTSGNEKLFF. The CDR3 DNA is TGTGCCTGGAGTGCGAGGGCCCGATGGACCAGTGGAAATGAAAAACTGTTTTTT.

The chain links TRBV3-1 (or the pseudogene TRBV3-2) to TRBJ2-7, with 7 bases identical to TRBD1. Trimming took 1 base from V and 7 from J; bases not matched to a gene: 7. CDR3 size: 14 residues. Per germline, CDR1 LGHDT and CDR2 YNNKEL (reference sequence). The CDR3 sequence is CASSQGGGDREQYF. CDR3 nucleotide sequence: TGTGCCAGCAGCCAAGGAGGGGGCGACAGGGAGCAGTACTTC.

V gene TRBV27 combines with J gene TRBJ2-7; D is undetermined. The ends were cut back, 1 base at V and 3 bases at J, with 16 bases in the middle. This CDR3 comprises 16 residues. The germline CDR1 and CDR2 sequences are MNHEY and SMNVEV (reference sequence). The CDR3 bases are TGTGCCAGCAGTTTATACCCGGTGAATAGCATCTACGAGCAGTACTTC. Its protein is CASSLYPVNSIYEQYF.

The chain couples TRBV2 to TRBJ2-6; D is ambiguous. Trimming cost V 1 base and J 0 bases, with 4 bases left between them. CDR1 and CDR2 (germline): SNHLY, FYNNEI. CDR3 size: 15 residues. The CDR3 region has the DNA TGTGCCAGCAGTGAAGGTCTCTCTGGGGCCAACGTCCTGACTTTC. It encodes CASSEGLSGANVLTF. The variable domain in full, with the rest retrieved from reference TRBV2 and TRBJ2-6, is EPEVTQTPSHQVTQMGQEVILRCVPISNHLYFYWYRQILGQKVEFLVSFYNNEISEKSEIFDDQFSVERPDGSNFTLKIRSTKLEDSAMYFCASSEGLSGANVLTFGAGSRLTVL.

The rearrangement joins TRBV24-1 to TRBJ2-1, with a tentative D call TRBD1 (6 bases). CDR3 length: 14 residues. Trimming pared 6 bases from V and 3 bases from J, leaving 11 bases between. Germline-derived CDR1 and CDR2 are KGHDR and SFDVKD. Here the CDR3 reads CATSRTALYNEQFF. The CDR3 DNA sequence: TGTGCCACCAGTCGGACAGCGCTCTACAATGAGCAGTTCTTC.

This clone appeared a single time. V usage is TRBV10-3 and J usage is TRBJ1-2, with a tentative D call TRBD1 (6 bases). The germline gives CDR1 ENHRY, CDR2 SYGVKD. V lost 4 bases, J lost 0 bases, and 24 bases lay in between. This CDR3 has 19 residues. The DNA for the CDR3 is TGTGCCATCAGTGCAGCTTACAACACAGGGAAGGGGGCTAACTATGGCTACACCTTC. Its protein is CAISAAYNTGKGANYGYTF.

The chain uses TRBV7-2 and TRBJ2-1; 13 nucleotides agree with TRBD2. J was trimmed by 7 bases and V by 3 bases; bases with no gene match: 0. CDR1 is SGHTA and CDR2 is FQGNSA in the germline V gene. This CDR3 comprises 14 residues. The CDR3 region is CASSLGLAGNEQFF. CDR3 bases: TGTGCCAGCAGCTTGGGACTAGCGGGGAATGAGCAGTTCTTC.

J is TRBJ1-4 and V is TRBV3-1 (or the pseudogene TRBV3-2), with 7 bases that match TRBD1. The CDR3 has 17 amino acids. The germline CDR1 and CDR2 sequences are LGHDT and YNNKEL (reference sequence). V gave up 1 base and J gave up 13 bases; unmatched junction bases: 18. CDR3 nucleotide sequence: TGTGCCAGCAGCCAAGTAGCGTTCCCCCAACTCCGGGACAGACTGTTTTTT. It is translated as CASSQVAFPQLRDRLFF.

The chain joins TRBV7-5 to TRBJ2-2; TRBD1 was called by the table and not checked on the DNA. TRBV7-5 is a documented pseudogene. CDR3 length equals 15 residues. The CDR3 DNA follows: TGTGTCAGAAGCCCCGGGACAGGGACAACCGGGGAGCTGTTTTTT. This gives the protein CVRSPGTGTTGELFF.